This T cell receptor (beta chain) appears in the sequencing data of a study of CD8+CD57+ T cells in acquired aplastic anemia listed by TCRdb under 2018. Regarding the study in general: Extracted DNA from sorted CD4+ and CD8+ cells averaged around 3.2 ug, ranging from roughly 0.17 to 27.4 ug. General conclusions and limits of the study: Although twenty-nine CD8+ CDR3 sequences were shared by patients and controls, these sequences appeared highly expressed in patients and within the immunodominant clones of patients. No significant difference in CD8+ Simpson's diversity was found between patients and healthy controls (P=0.060).

Comment on this clonotype: What this receptor recognizes is not known. No base quality values were provided; no much bigger clone lies one nucleotide off.

Genomic DNA was used as template for profiling of TCR beta VDJ combinations and CDR3 sequences. TCR repertoire sequencing was run on an Illumina HiSeq 2000. On the study's bioinformatics: Repertoire assessment relied on Simpson's diversity index, CDR3 size and DJ length profiles, and TRBV/TRBJ rearrangement plots. Whichever DNA sequence was most abundant in the deep sequencing data was defined as the immunodominant clone. CDR3 amino acid sequences were checked for sharing between subjects and were compared against published repertoires and the VDJdb database. TCRdb reanalyzed the raw reads on its own, using fastp at Q25 for trimming and MiXCR for clone calling, and kept in-frame beta chains. Under each unique CDR3 protein, matching rows form one entry showing the most common genes and DNA. These V and J calls originate from TCRdb's pipeline instead of the authors' own analysis. This sample gives about 270,000 distinct CDR3 sequences in total; 56% of them show up just once. The ten biggest clones cover around 7.6% of the sample.

The CDR3 starts with the cysteine, ends with the phenylalanine, and has 15 residues. The DNA shown is the 45-base CDR3, in frame from base 1. CDR1 and CDR2 are drawn from the germline V gene: SNHLY, FYNNEI. The V end loses 5 bases and the J end loses 6 bases, and a stretch of 14 bases separates them. TCR repertoires of sorted CD4+ and CD8+ blood T cells from severe aplastic anemia patients and healthy subjects were deep-sequenced in the study. Ficoll-Paque density gradient centrifugation was used to isolate peripheral blood mononuclear cells. Before DNA extraction, CD4+ and CD8+ T cells were sorted by FACS or by magnetic beads.

This receptor was obtained from a human donor with severe aplastic anemia or a healthy control (not recorded which). The sample comprised sorted CD4+, CD8+, or CD8+CD57+ T cells (not recorded which) from PBMCs. The rearrangement combines TRBV2 with TRBJ1-6, with a tentative D gene TRBD1 over 5 matching bases. The CDR3 region reads CASSNSRDVNSPLHF. The sequence in DNA is TGTGCCAGCAGTAACAGCCGGGACGTTAATTCACCCCTCCACTTT.